This entry lists 3 T cell receptor beta chains sequenced from one sample in a study of cytomegalovirus exposure and HLA in healthy donors. PCR used 60 Vbeta primers and 13 Jbeta primers. Data came from immunoSEQ multiplex PCR; TCRdb stores just in-frame clones and leaves some out. The table lists around 40,000 clones, roughly 90% of them singletons, with 8% in the top ten. The source material was PBMCs. These TCRs come from a woman aged 40 to 55 in good health and CMV-seropositive.

The sample holds one count of this clone. The chain uses TRBV11-2 and TRBJ2-1; 8 bases fit TRBD2. J was trimmed by 4 bases and V by 0 bases; bases with no gene match: 2. This CDR3 contains 15 residues. Per germline, CDR1 SGHAT and CDR2 FQNNGV. The CDR3 DNA reads TGTGCCAGCAGCTTAGATGCGGGGGGATACAATGAGCAGTTCTTC. As protein: CASSLDAGGYNEQFF.

This chain connects TRBV5-1 to TRBJ2-7, with 9 bases lining up with TRBD1. V shed 3 bases and J 1 base; nucleotides not matched to a gene: 11. The CDR3 has 17 residues. Germline V CDR1 and CDR2: SGHRS, YFSETQ. Here the CDR3 reads CASSSTPPGTGSYEQYF. The CDR3 DNA follows: TGCGCCAGCAGCTCAACCCCGCCCGGGACAGGGTCCTACGAGCAGTACTTC. The full variable domain, completed using reference TRBV5-1 and TRBJ2-7, is KAGVTQTPRYLIKTRGQQVTLSCSPISGHRSVSWYQQTPGQGLQFLFEYFSETQRNKGNFPGRFSGRQFSNSRSEMNVSTLELGDSALYLCASSSTPPGTGSYEQYFGPGTRLTVT.

The V and J genes are TRBV10-3 and TRBJ2-7; D not resolved. This CDR3 is 12 amino acids long. CDR1 is ENHRY, CDR2 SYGVKD, per germline. Trimming shortened V by 0 bases and J by 6 bases, and 6 bases separated the two germline ends. CDR3 nucleotides: TGTGCCATCAGTGAGTCCGGGTCCGAGCAGTACTTC. Translated: CAISESGSEQYF.